Presented here are 20 T cell receptor beta chains from one specimen sequenced in a study of T cell responses to AZD1222 COVID-19 vaccine (TCRdb year 2021). The receptor library was made with the immunoSEQ multiplex PCR assay. TCRdb provides this immuneACCESS table in a form limited to in-frame rearrangements. Some clones are lacking; in checked studies, under half of them reflect an unresolved V gene, and why the rest are absent is not known. Recorded for this sample are roughly 110,000 clones; about 90% of them occurred a single time. Approximately 5% of the sample comes from the top ten. The meaning of the sample's time point label: baseline before first vaccination. Sequenced here: peripheral blood, sampled on day 0 of AZD1222 vaccination. Receptors were obtained from an adult in good health.

This CDR3 is CASSSEGGASEAFF. Here the CDR3 DNA reads TGTGCCAGCAGCAGCGAGGGGGGGGCTTCTGAAGCTTTCTTT. The chain carries TRBV2 and TRBJ1-1; weak D call: TRBD1 (6 bases). The ends were cut back, 6 bases at V and 6 bases at J, with 17 bases in the middle. Germline V lookup: CDR1 SNHLY, CDR2 FYNNEI. CDR3 size: 14 residues.

This sequence joins TRBV7-2 and TRBJ1-6, with 8 bases aligning to TRBD1. Germline values: CDR1 SGHTA, CDR2 FQGNSA. V dropped 4 bases and J dropped 4; count of bases not matched to a gene: 6. The CDR3 length is 16 residues. The CDR3: CASSSRTGSYNSPLHF. The CDR3 nucleotides read TGTGCCAGCAGCTCCCGGACAGGGTCGTATAATTCACCCCTCCACTTT.

This rearrangement joins TRBV6-5 to TRBJ1-1, with 9 bases fitting TRBD1. The CDR3 is 15 residues long. Germline-derived CDR1 and CDR2 are MNHEY and SVGAGI. The J segment lost 4 bases and the V segment lost 7 bases, leaving 10 bases of the junction unmatched. The CDR3 loop is CASNSGTGLGTEAFF. In DNA, the CDR3 is TGTGCCAGCAATTCCGGGACAGGGTTGGGCACTGAAGCTTTCTTT.

The chain combines TRBV6-5 with TRBJ1-2; no reliable D call. Germline assignment: CDR1 MNHEY and CDR2 SVGAGI. The CDR3 is 16 residues long. V was trimmed by 0 bases and J by 3 bases, leaving 14 bases between them. In DNA, the CDR3 is TGTGCCAGCAGTTACTCGCTGGGTGGGGAAGACTATGGCTACACCTTC. Protein product: CASSYSLGGEDYGYTF.

The chain uses TRBV28 and TRBJ1-4, with 10 bases that match TRBD1. Germline values: CDR1 MDHEN, CDR2 SYDVKM. CDR3 length equals 15 residues. Unmatched junction bases numbered 1, after V lost 1 base and J lost 5 bases. CDR3 residues: CASSLLGQGNEKLFF. CDR3 nucleotides: TGTGCCAGCAGTTTATTGGGACAGGGGAATGAAAAACTGTTTTTT.

The chain couples TRBV19 to TRBJ1-1; D possibly corresponds to TRBD1 (5 bases). The CDR3 loop spans 13 amino acids. Germline V gives CDR1 LNHDA, CDR2 SQIVND (reference sequence). V was trimmed by 4 bases and J by 5 bases, leaving 11 bases between them. CDR3 residues: CASSTGRGTEAFF. The CDR3 DNA reads as TGTGCCAGTAGTACAGGGAGGGGAACTGAAGCTTTCTTT.

The chain links TRBV10-2 to TRBJ1-5, with D unclear. The CDR3 is made up of 12 amino acids. CDR1 is WSHSY and CDR2 is SAAADI in the germline V gene. V was shortened by 0 bases and J by 9 bases, with 6 bases between the two germline ends. CDR3 coding DNA: TGCGCCAGCAGTGAGTCTCCCGGGCCCCAGCATTTT. This gives the protein CASSESPGPQHF.

The CDR3 reads CASPQGGRPVTGELFF. The CDR3 nucleotides are TGCGCCAGTCCGCAGGGGGGGCGGCCGGTAACCGGGGAGCTGTTTTTT. The chain is built from TRBV5-1 and TRBJ2-2; D may be TRBD1 or TRBD2 (7 bases each). V gave up 8 bases and J gave up 5 bases, with 22 bases separating them. The CDR3 has 16 amino acids. In germline, CDR1 is SGHRS, CDR2 YFSETQ.

The CDR3 loop reads CAISESRGAQWGYTF. Here the CDR3 DNA reads TGTGCCATCAGTGAGTCGCGGGGGGCGCAATGGGGCTACACCTTC. The V and J genes are TRBV10-3 and TRBJ1-2; D perhaps matches TRBD1 (6 bases). The CDR3 has 15 residues. Germline assignment: CDR1 ENHRY and CDR2 SYGVKD. Trimming took off 0 bases at V and 8 bases at J, with 16 bases between the two ends.

The CDR3 loop is CASSVRDRGTDTQYF. CDR3 coding DNA: TGTGCCAGCAGTGTCCGGGACAGGGGCACAGATACGCAGTATTTT. The chain employs TRBV2 and TRBJ2-3; 9 bases align to TRBD1. The germline V gene has CDR1 SNHLY and CDR2 FYNNEI. The length of the CDR3 is 15 residues. The V gene end was trimmed by 4 bases and the J gene end by 1 base; junction bases not matched to a gene: 3.

The chain carries TRBV9 and TRBJ2-1; TRBD2 matches 12 bases. The CDR3 spans 15 residues. Per the germline V gene, CDR1 is SGDLS and CDR2 is YYNGEE. J gave up 8 bases and V 5 bases, and 8 bases lay outside the gene matches. CDR3 sequence (DNA): TGTGCCAGCAGTACCCTAGCGGGAGGGCCTTATGAGCAGTTCTTC. It translates to CASSTLAGGPYEQFF.

The chain uses TRBV18 and TRBJ2-7; TRBD1 might be the D (6 bases). Germline V lookup: CDR1 KGHSH, CDR2 LQKENI. Trimming stripped 4 bases from V and 4 bases from J, with 17 bases between. The CDR3 totals 15 residues. Here the CDR3 reads CASSRIQGKIYEQYF. CDR3 DNA sequence: TGTGCCAGCTCACGGATCCAGGGGAAGATTTACGAGCAGTACTTC.

The rearrangement links TRBV5-4 to TRBJ1-2; D not resolved. V was pared by 0 bases and J by 2 bases, with 8 bases between. In germline, CDR1 is SGHNT, CDR2 YYREEE (reference sequence). This CDR3 spans 14 amino acids. CDR3 bases: TGTGCCAGCAGCTTGGGCGGACGGAACTATGGCTACACCTTC. As protein: CASSLGGRNYGYTF. Variable domain in full (rest from reference TRBV5-4 and TRBJ1-2): ETGVTQSPTHLIKTRGQQVTLRCSSQSGHNTVSWYQQALGQGPQFIFQYYREEENGRGNFPPRFSGLQFPNYSSELNVNALELDDSALYLCASSLGGRNYGYTFGSGTRLTVV.

CDR3 in amino acids: CASSYGTGYNEQFF. CDR3 coding DNA: TGTGCCAGCAGTTACGGGACAGGGTACAATGAGCAGTTCTTC. The chain recombines TRBV6-2 or TRBV6-3 with TRBJ2-1, with TRBD1 matching 9 bases. Germline values: CDR1 MNHEY, CDR2 SVGEGT. Trimming took 2 bases from V and 4 from J; bases not matched to a gene: 0. The CDR3 sequence is 14 residues long.

The V and J genes are TRBV4-1 and TRBJ2-1; 9 bases align to TRBD2. Germline V lookup: CDR1 MGHRA, CDR2 YSYEKL. This CDR3 spans 16 amino acids. V trimming: 0 bases; J trimming: 4 bases; junction bases outside the gene matches: 4. This CDR3 is CASSQERLAEYNEQFF. The DNA for the CDR3 is TGCGCCAGCAGCCAAGAAAGACTAGCGGAGTACAATGAGCAGTTCTTC.

This chain connects TRBV7-9 to TRBJ2-1; TRBD2 matches 13 bases. With V trimmed by 5 bases and J by 5 bases, 3 bases remained unmatched. The CDR3 totals 15 residues. CDR1 and CDR2 (germline): SEHNR, FQNEAQ (reference sequence). CDR3 in amino acids: CASSLGLAGDNEQFF. The CDR3 region has the DNA TGTGCCAGCAGCCTTGGACTAGCGGGAGACAATGAGCAGTTCTTC. The full variable domain, completed using reference TRBV7-9 and TRBJ2-1, is DTGVSQNPRHKITKRGQNVTFRCDPISEHNRLYWYRQTLGQGPEFLTYFQNEAQLEKSRLLSDRFSAERPKGSFSTLEIQRTEQGDSAMYLCASSLGLAGDNEQFFGPGTRLTVL.

The V and J genes are TRBV7-3 and TRBJ2-2; no firm D call. CDR1 is SGHTA and CDR2 is FQGTGA in the germline V gene. V was trimmed by 6 bases and J by 7 bases, leaving 9 bases between them. This CDR3 region has 12 residues. The CDR3 DNA reads TGTGCCAGCAGTCAACATATCGGGGAGCTGTTTTTT. Translation: CASSQHIGELFF.

The chain is built from TRBV28 and TRBJ1-1; D is possibly TRBD1 (5 bases). The germline V gene encodes CDR1 MDHEN and CDR2 SYDVKM. This CDR3 region has 14 residues. The V end was cut by 6 bases, the J end by 4 bases, with 15 bases between. CDR3 DNA: TGTGCCAGCAGCTCCGGGGGGGAGGGCACTGAAGCTTTCTTT. Translation gives CASSSGGEGTEAFF.

The rearrangement joins TRBV18 to TRBJ1-3; D might be TRBD1 (5 bases). The CDR3 contains 14 residues. Deletions cut 4 bases from V and 2 bases from J, with 9 bases between. The V gene's germline CDR1 is KGHSH and CDR2 LQKENI. The CDR3 bases are TGTGCCAGCTCACTGGGACTTGCTGGAAACACCATATATTTT. Its translation: CASSLGLAGNTIYF.

This sequence joins TRBV7-9 and TRBJ2-1, with D unresolved. V lost 1 base and J 3 bases, leaving 13 bases between the germline ends. This CDR3 has 16 residues. Per the germline V gene, CDR1 is SEHNR and CDR2 is FQNEAQ (reference sequence). The chain's CDR3 is CASSLVAAIGYNEQFF. The CDR3 DNA is TGTGCCAGCAGCTTAGTGGCGGCAATAGGCTACAATGAGCAGTTCTTC.